A single sample gave rise to the 25 T cell receptor beta chains below, sequenced in a study of T-cell reconstitution after alpha-beta-depleted transplantation in children. Molecular barcoding with unique molecular identifiers was used for the TCRbeta library. TCRdb itself ran the PCR reads through MiXCR, one entry per CDR3 protein. The sample yields approximately 510,000 distinct CDR3 sequences, 18% seen once. The material was PBMCs from the stem cell graft donor, obtained from the stem cell graft. These receptors originate from a human donor who donated a stem cell graft to a child with acute lymphoblastic leukemia.

The chain joins TRBV14 to TRBJ2-7, with a weak D call TRBD1 (6 bases). The CDR3 loop spans 16 amino acids. Germline V gene lookup returns CDR1 SGHDN and CDR2 FVKESK. V was clipped by 1 base and J by 1 base, with 14 bases between them. CDR3 in amino acids: CASSQGGQIFSYEQYF. The CDR3 DNA reads TGTGCCAGCAGCCAAGGAGGACAGATATTTTCCTACGAGCAGTACTTC.

This clonotype was counted only a few times. The rearrangement joins TRBV2 to TRBJ2-1; TRBD2 agrees at 10 bases. CDR3 length: 14 amino acids. Germline V gene data show CDR1 as SNHLY and CDR2 as FYNNEI. The ends lost 6 bases at V and 6 bases at J; junction bases unmatched: 5. CDR3 sequence (DNA): TGTGCCAGCAGAATAGCGGGAGGCCCCAATGAGCAGTTCTTC. Translating it yields CASRIAGGPNEQFF.

This clonotype was observed a handful of times. This chain uses TRBV9 with TRBJ2-7, with 9 bases aligning to TRBD2. V shed 3 bases, J shed 2 bases, and the junction held 6 bases outside the gene matches. CDR3 length equals 15 residues. The germline V gene encodes CDR1 SGDLS and CDR2 YYNGEE. DNA for the CDR3: TGTGCCAGCAGCGCGGCAGCGGGGGGCACCTACGAGCAGTACTTC. Amino acids: CASSAAAGGTYEQYF.

A few counts support this clonotype. The V and J genes are TRBV12-3 or TRBV12-4 and TRBJ2-1; 14 nucleotides agree with TRBD2. V shed 6 bases, J shed 8 bases, and the junction held 9 bases outside the gene matches. This CDR3 comprises 16 residues. The CDR3 loop is CASSPGTSGSWDEQFF. DNA for the CDR3: TGTGCCAGCAGCCCCGGGACTAGCGGGAGTTGGGATGAGCAGTTCTTC.

The V and J genes are TRBV11-2 and TRBJ2-7, with D hard to call. Trimming stripped 0 bases from V and 2 bases from J, with 11 bases between. The CDR3 loop spans 15 amino acids. From germline, CDR1 is SGHAT and CDR2 FQNNGV. CDR3 in amino acids: CASSLDGPLAYEQYF. The CDR3 DNA reads TGTGCCAGCAGCTTAGACGGCCCCCTTGCCTACGAGCAGTACTTC. The variable domain in full, completed from reference TRBV11-2 and TRBJ2-7, reads EAGVAQSPRYKIIEKRQSVAFWCNPISGHATLYWYQQILGQGPKLLIQFQNNGVVDDSQLPKDRFSAERLKGVDSTLKIQPAKLEDSAVYLCASSLDGPLAYEQYFGPGTRLTVT.

The chain uses TRBV29-1 and TRBJ1-1; perhaps TRBD1 as D (5 bases). This CDR3 is built from 13 residues. Deletions cut 5 bases from V and 5 bases from J, with 15 bases between. CDR1 and CDR2 (germline): SQVTM, ANQGSEA. The CDR3 is CSVKISQGTEAFF. CDR3 DNA: TGCAGCGTTAAAATCTCGCAGGGAACTGAAGCTTTCTTT. Supplemented by reference TRBV29-1 and TRBJ1-1, the full variable domain reads SAVISQKPSRDICQRGTSLTIQCQVDSQVTMMFWYRQQPGQSLTLIATANQGSEATYESGFVIDKFPISRPNLTFSTLTVSNMSPEDSSIYLCSVKISQGTEAFFGQGTRLTVV.

V and J are TRBV14 and TRBJ2-1, with D tentatively TRBD2 (5 bases). Germline lookup yields CDR1 SGHDN and CDR2 FVKESK. The ends were cut back, 1 base at V and 5 bases at J, with 12 bases in the middle. CDR3 length: 15 amino acids. CDR3 bases: TGTGCCAGCAGCCAAGGACGGGGTTCAAACAATGAGCAGTTCTTC. Translation gives CASSQGRGSNNEQFF.

This clonotype was detected only a few times. CDR3 residues: CAISGDYSNQPQHF. Written as DNA, the CDR3 is TGTGCCATCAGTGGGGATTATAGCAATCAGCCCCAGCATTTT. The chain has TRBV10-3 and TRBJ1-5; D uncertain. Trimming left V 4 bases short and J 0 bases short, with 7 bases between. Germline CDR1 ENHRY, CDR2 SYGVKD. CDR3 length equals 14 residues.

The sample holds a few counts of this clonotype. The chain uses TRBV5-4 and TRBJ1-5; 7 positions agree with TRBD1. With V trimmed by 0 bases and J by 2 bases, 14 bases remained unmatched. CDR3 length equals 19 residues. Germline lookup yields CDR1 SGHNT and CDR2 YYREEE (reference sequence). Here the CDR3 DNA reads TGTGCCAGCAGCTTGGCCGCGACAGGGACCGCGGATGGCAATCAGCCCCAGCATTTT. Translation gives CASSLAATGTADGNQPQHF.

This rearrangement joins TRBV18 to TRBJ2-3; D remains ambiguous. V dropped 4 bases and J dropped 0 bases, with 11 bases sitting between them. The germline gives CDR1 KGHSH, CDR2 LQKENI. The CDR3 sequence is 15 residues long. The CDR3 DNA reads as TGTGCCAGCTCACTCTACTCCTCTAGCACAGATACGCAGTATTTT. Translated: CASSLYSSSTDTQYF.

This chain links TRBV6-2 or TRBV6-3 with TRBJ2-3, with D tentatively TRBD2 (5 bases). Germline lookup yields CDR1 MNHEY and CDR2 SVGEGT. The length of the CDR3 is 14 residues. V was cut by 8 bases and J by 0 bases, with 12 bases left in between. Here the CDR3 DNA reads TGTGCCAGCCGCTTCCGCGGGAGCACAGATACGCAGTATTTT. This sequence encodes CASRFRGSTDTQYF.

There are a few counts of this clonotype. The chain links TRBV7-9 to TRBJ2-5; D is undetermined. The V gene's germline CDR1 is SEHNR and CDR2 FQNEAQ (reference sequence). Between the trimmed V and J ends, which lost 2 bases and 2 bases, there was a span of 12 bases. CDR3 length: 15 residues. This chain's CDR3 is CASSLTPQAQETQYF. DNA of the CDR3: TGTGCCAGCAGCTTAACCCCCCAGGCACAAGAGACCCAGTACTTC.

This clonotype appeared a few times. The J gene is TRBJ2-7, the V gene TRBV4-2, with a tentative D call TRBD1 (5 bases). The germline CDR1 and CDR2 sequences are LGHNA and YNFKEQ. CDR3 length: 15 residues. V lost 0 bases to trimming and J lost 6 bases, with 15 bases between them. CDR3: CASSQDQGRDTEQYF. CDR3 DNA sequence: TGTGCCAGCAGCCAAGATCAGGGCAGGGATACCGAGCAGTACTTC.

J is TRBJ2-3 and V is TRBV20-1; D call uncertain. Trimming cost V 6 bases and J 0 bases, with 13 bases left between them. The CDR3 spans 14 residues. Germline CDR1 reads DFQATT; CDR2 reads SNEGSKA (reference sequence). The CDR3 loop is CSAPPPDSTDTQYF. The CDR3 DNA is TGCAGTGCCCCGCCCCCGGATAGCACAGATACGCAGTATTTT.

The rearrangement links TRBV3-1 to TRBJ2-2; 8 nucleotides align to TRBD1. J lost 5 bases, V lost 7 bases, and 9 bases had no gene match. In germline, CDR1 is LGHDT, CDR2 YNNKEL (reference sequence). This CDR3 region has 15 residues. As DNA, the CDR3 is TGTGCCAGCACCCCCCTGGACAGGGCTACCGGGGAGCTGTTTTTT. It translates to CASTPLDRATGELFF. The full variable domain, its missing parts supplied by reference TRBV3-1 and TRBJ2-2, is DTAVSQTPKYLVTQMGNDKSIKCEQNLGHDTMYWYKQDSKKFLKIMFSYNNKELIINETVPNRFSPKSPDKAHLNLHINSLELGDSAVYFCASTPLDRATGELFFGEGSRLTVL.

This clonotype has just a few counts. The J gene is TRBJ2-2, the V gene TRBV7-7; TRBD2 matches 13 bases. There are 15 residues in the CDR3. After removal of 5 bases from V and 8 bases from J, the junction contained 5 bases not matched to a gene. Germline values: CDR1 SSHAT, CDR2 FNYEAQ (reference sequence). The CDR3 is CASSPRTSGGGELFF. CDR3 in DNA: TGTGCCAGCAGCCCAAGGACTAGCGGGGGAGGGGAGCTGTTTTTT.

There are a few counts of this clonotype. The rearrangement joins TRBV7-2 to TRBJ2-7, with 7 bases fitting TRBD2. The CDR3 length is 14 residues. V lost 0 bases to trimming and J lost 6 bases; unmatched junction nucleotides: 5. Germline CDR1 is SGHTA and CDR2 is FQGNSA. This chain's CDR3 is CASSLAGGPSEQYF. The CDR3 region has the DNA TGTGCCAGCAGCTTAGCGGGAGGGCCTAGCGAGCAGTACTTC.

A few counts support this clonotype. At one end the junction does not follow the germline gene, possibly because of a read error. This rearrangement joins TRBV12-3 or TRBV12-4 to TRBJ2-2, with D tentatively TRBD1 (5 bases). CDR3 size: 11 residues. The CDR3 protein is CASSLNGALFF. The CDR3, as DNA: TGTGCCAGCAGCCTAAATGGGGCGCTGTTTTTT.

This chain links TRBV7-9 with TRBJ1-6, with 9 bases lining up with TRBD1. The CDR3 consists of 15 residues. The germline CDR1 and CDR2 sequences are SEHNR and FQNEAQ (reference sequence). J lost 8 bases, V lost 5 bases, and 7 bases had no gene match. CDR3 amino acids: CASSPRTGEHSPLHF. As DNA, the CDR3 is TGTGCCAGCAGCCCACGGACAGGGGAGCATTCACCCCTCCACTTT.

This chain links TRBV11-1 with TRBJ2-7, with D hard to call. Between the trimmed V and J ends, which lost 5 bases and 4 bases, there was a span of 15 bases. The CDR3 extends over 14 amino acids. The germline V gene encodes CDR1 SGHAT and CDR2 FQDESV (reference sequence). CDR3 loop: CASSPSYGDYEQYF. The CDR3 coding sequence is TGTGCCAGCAGCCCCAGTTATGGGGATTACGAGCAGTACTTC.

A few counts support this clonotype. The rearrangement links TRBV5-8 to TRBJ1-1; maybe TRBD1 (6 bases). The CDR3 extends over 14 amino acids. The germline gives CDR1 SGHTS, CDR2 YDEGEE. The V end lost 6 bases, the J end lost 5 bases, and 17 bases lay between the germline ends. CDR3 nucleotides: TGTGCCAGCACCTGGGGGGGGGCCAATACTGAAGCTTTCTTT. Translated: CASTWGGANTEAFF. The complete variable domain, with remaining parts taken from reference TRBV5-8 and TRBJ1-1, reads EAGVTQSPTHLIKTRGQQATLRCSPISGHTSVYWYQQALGLGLQFLLWYDEGEERNRGNFPPRFSGRQFPNYSSELNVNALELEDSALYLCASTWGGANTEAFFGQGTRLTVV.

The V gene is TRBV29-1, the J gene TRBJ2-3, with TRBD1 matching 8 bases. The CDR3 contains 14 residues. J gave up 1 base and V 7 bases, and 7 bases lay outside the gene matches. Germline values: CDR1 SQVTM, CDR2 ANQGSEA. This CDR3 is CSADTDRGTDTQYF. Written as DNA, the CDR3 is TGCAGCGCCGATACGGACAGGGGCACAGATACGCAGTATTTT.

This clonotype was counted only a few times. The J gene is TRBJ2-1, the V gene TRBV6-1; 9 nucleotides agree with TRBD2. Per the germline V gene, CDR1 is MNHNS and CDR2 is SASEGT. The CDR3 is made up of 16 amino acids. The V segment lost 5 bases and the J segment 7 bases; nucleotides outside the gene matches: 12. The CDR3 DNA sequence: TGTGCCAGCAGTCCTATGCGGGAGGGCCCCGGGAATGAGCAGTTCTTC. Protein product: CASSPMREGPGNEQFF.

The chain carries TRBV27 and TRBJ2-3; 9 nucleotides align to TRBD2. Germline V gives CDR1 MNHEY, CDR2 SMNVEV (reference sequence). The ends lost 3 bases at V and 6 bases at J; junction bases unmatched: 10. This CDR3 has 16 amino acids. In nucleotides, the CDR3 is TGTGCCAGCAGTTTCCAATTAGCGGGAGCCGACGATACGCAGTATTTT. Its translation is CASSFQLAGADDTQYF.

The genes are TRBV29-1 and TRBJ2-2; possible D gene TRBD1, 5 bases. Germline CDR1 reads SQVTM; CDR2 reads ANQGSEA. The CDR3 covers 14 residues. V was shortened by 4 bases and J by 1 base, with 10 bases between the two germline ends. This CDR3 reads CSVAGIENTGELFF. The CDR3 DNA sequence: TGCAGCGTTGCAGGGATCGAGAACACCGGGGAGCTGTTTTTT.